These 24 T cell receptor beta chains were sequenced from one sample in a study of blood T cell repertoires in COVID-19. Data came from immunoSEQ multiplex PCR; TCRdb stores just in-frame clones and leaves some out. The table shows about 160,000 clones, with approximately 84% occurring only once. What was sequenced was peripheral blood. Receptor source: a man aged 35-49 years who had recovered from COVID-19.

The DNA of the CDR3 is TGTGCCAGCAGCGTAGGGAGCGGGGGGGCCCAATCCGGGGAGCTGTTTTTT. This translates into CASSVGSGGAQSGELFF. This rearrangement joins TRBV9 to TRBJ2-2; 10 positions match TRBD2. CDR3 length equals 17 residues. V gave up 0 bases and J gave up 6 bases; unmatched junction bases: 8. Germline CDR1 and CDR2: SGDLS and YYNGEE.

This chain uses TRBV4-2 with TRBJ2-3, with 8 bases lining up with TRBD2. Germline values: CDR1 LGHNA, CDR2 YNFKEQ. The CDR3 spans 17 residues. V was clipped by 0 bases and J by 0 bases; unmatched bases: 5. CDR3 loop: CASSQDLLAESTDTQYF. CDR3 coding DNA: TGTGCCAGCAGCCAAGATCTACTAGCGGAAAGCACAGATACGCAGTATTTT.

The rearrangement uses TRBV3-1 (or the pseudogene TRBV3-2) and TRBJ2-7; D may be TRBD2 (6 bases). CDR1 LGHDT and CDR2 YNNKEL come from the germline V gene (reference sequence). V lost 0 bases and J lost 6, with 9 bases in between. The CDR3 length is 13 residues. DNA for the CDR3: TGTGCCAGCAGCCAAGACCCCGGGGGCGAGCAGTACTTC. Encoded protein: CASSQDPGGEQYF.

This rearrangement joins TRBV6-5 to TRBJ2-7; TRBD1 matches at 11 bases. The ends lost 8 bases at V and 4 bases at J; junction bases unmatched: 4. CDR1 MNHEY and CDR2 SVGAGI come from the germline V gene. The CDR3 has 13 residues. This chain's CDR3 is CASHGTGGYEQYF. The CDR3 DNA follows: TGTGCCAGCCACGGGACAGGGGGGTACGAGCAGTACTTC.

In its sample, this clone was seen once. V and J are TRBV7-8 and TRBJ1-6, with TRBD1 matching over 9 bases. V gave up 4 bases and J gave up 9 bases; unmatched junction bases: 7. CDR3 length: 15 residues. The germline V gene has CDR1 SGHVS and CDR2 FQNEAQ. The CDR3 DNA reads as TGTGCCAGCAGCTCCGTCCGGACAGGGGTTTCACCCCTCCACTTT. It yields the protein CASSSVRTGVSPLHF.

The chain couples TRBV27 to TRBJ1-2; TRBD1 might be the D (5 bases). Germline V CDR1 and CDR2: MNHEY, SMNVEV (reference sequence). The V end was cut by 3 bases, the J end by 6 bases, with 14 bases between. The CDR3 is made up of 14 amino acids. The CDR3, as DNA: TGTGCCAGCAGTTTTTCCGGGGGGTCTAATGGCTACACCTTC. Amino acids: CASSFSGGSNGYTF.

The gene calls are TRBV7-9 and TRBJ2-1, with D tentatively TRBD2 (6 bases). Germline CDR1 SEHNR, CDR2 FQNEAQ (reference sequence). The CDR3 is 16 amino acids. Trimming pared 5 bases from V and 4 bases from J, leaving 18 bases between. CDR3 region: CASSPISGGRYNEQFF. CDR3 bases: TGTGCCAGCAGCCCGATTAGCGGAGGGAGGTACAATGAGCAGTTCTTC.

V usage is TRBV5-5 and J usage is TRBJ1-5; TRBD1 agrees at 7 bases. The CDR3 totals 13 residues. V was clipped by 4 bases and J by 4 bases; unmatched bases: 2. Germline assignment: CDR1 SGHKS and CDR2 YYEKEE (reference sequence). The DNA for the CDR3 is TGTGCCAGCAGCCCAGGGGGTAATCAGCCCCAGCATTTT. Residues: CASSPGGNQPQHF.

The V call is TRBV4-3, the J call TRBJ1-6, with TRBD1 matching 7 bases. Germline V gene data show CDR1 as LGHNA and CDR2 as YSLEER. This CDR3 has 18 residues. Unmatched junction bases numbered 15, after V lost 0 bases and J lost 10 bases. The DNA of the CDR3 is TGCGCCAGCAGCCAAGAGGGCAGTAGGGGGAACAGGGGCTCACCCCTCCACTTT. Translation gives CASSQEGSRGNRGSPLHF.

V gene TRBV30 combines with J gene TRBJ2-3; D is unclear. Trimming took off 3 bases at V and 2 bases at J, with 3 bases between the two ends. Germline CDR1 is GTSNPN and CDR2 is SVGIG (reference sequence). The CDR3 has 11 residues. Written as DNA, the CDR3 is TGTGCCTGGAGCCACACAGATACGCAGTATTTT. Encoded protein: CAWSHTDTQYF.

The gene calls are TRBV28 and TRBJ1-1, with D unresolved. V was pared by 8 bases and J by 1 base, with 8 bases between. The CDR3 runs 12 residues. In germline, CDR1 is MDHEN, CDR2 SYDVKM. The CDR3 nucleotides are TGTGCCAGCTTAACATCGAACACTGAAGCTTTCTTT. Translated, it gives CASLTSNTEAFF.

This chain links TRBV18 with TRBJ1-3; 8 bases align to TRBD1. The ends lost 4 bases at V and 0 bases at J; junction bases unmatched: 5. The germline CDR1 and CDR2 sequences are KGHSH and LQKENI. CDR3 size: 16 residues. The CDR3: CASSLGQAISGNTIYF. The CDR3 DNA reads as TGTGCCAGCTCACTGGGACAGGCGATCTCTGGAAACACCATATATTTT. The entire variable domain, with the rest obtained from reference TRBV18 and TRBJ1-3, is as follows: NAGVMQNPRHLVRRRGQEARLRCSPMKGHSHVYWYRQLPEEGLKFMVYLQKENIIDESGMPKERFSAEFPKEGPSILRIQQVVRGDSAAYFCASSLGQAISGNTIYFGEGSWLTVV.

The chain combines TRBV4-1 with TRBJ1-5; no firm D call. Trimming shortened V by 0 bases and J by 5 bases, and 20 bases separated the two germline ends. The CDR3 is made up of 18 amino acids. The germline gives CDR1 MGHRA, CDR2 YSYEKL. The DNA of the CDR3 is TGCGCCAGCAGCCAAGAATCTACGGGGTCACGGGGAGATCAGCCCCAGCATTTT. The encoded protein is CASSQESTGSRGDQPQHF.

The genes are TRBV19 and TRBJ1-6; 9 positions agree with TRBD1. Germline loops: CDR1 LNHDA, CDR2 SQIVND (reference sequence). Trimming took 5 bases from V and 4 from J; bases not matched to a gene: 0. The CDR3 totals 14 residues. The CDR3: CASSGTGYNSPLHF. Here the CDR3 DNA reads TGTGCCAGTAGTGGGACAGGGTATAATTCACCCCTCCACTTT. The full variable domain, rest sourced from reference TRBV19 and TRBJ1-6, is DGGITQSPKYLFRKEGQNVTLSCEQNLNHDAMYWYRQDPGQGLRLIYYSQIVNDFQKGDIAEGYSVSREKKESFPLTVTSAQKNPTAFYLCASSGTGYNSPLHFGNGTRLTVT.

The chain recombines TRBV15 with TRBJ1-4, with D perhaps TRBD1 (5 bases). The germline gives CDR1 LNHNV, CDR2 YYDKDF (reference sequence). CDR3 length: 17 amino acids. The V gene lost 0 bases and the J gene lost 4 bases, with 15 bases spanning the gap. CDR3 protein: CATSRDWSAGVNEKLFF. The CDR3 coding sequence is TGTGCCACCAGCAGAGATTGGTCGGCGGGGGTTAATGAAAAACTGTTTTTT. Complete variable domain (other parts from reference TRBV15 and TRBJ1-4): DAMVIQNPRYQVTQFGKPVTLSCSQTLNHNVMYWYQQKSSQAPKLLFHYYDKDFNNEADTPDNFQSRRPNTSFCFLDIRSPGLGDTAMYLCATSRDWSAGVNEKLFFGSGTQLSVL.

DNA for the CDR3: TGCAGCGTGGCAGCTCAGGGGGCGGGCAATCAGCCCCAGCATTTT. Its translation: CSVAAQGAGNQPQHF. This chain links TRBV29-1 with TRBJ1-5, with 8 positions matching TRBD1. V shed 6 bases, J shed 2 bases, and the junction held 9 bases outside the gene matches. Germline lookup yields CDR1 SQVTM and CDR2 ANQGSEA. The CDR3 sequence is 15 residues long.

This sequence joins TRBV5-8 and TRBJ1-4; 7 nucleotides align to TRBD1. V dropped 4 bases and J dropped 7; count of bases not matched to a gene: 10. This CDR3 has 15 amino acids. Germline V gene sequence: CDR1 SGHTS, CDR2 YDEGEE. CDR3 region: CASSIPGGFFEKLFF. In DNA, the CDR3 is TGTGCCAGCAGCATCCCAGGGGGATTTTTTGAAAAACTGTTTTTT.

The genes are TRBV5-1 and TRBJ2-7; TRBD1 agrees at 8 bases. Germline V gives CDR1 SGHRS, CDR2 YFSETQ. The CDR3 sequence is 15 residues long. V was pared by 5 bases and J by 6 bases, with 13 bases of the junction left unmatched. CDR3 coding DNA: TGCGCCAGCAGTTATTCGACAGGGGTTTTCGCCGAGCAGTACTTC. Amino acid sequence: CASSYSTGVFAEQYF.

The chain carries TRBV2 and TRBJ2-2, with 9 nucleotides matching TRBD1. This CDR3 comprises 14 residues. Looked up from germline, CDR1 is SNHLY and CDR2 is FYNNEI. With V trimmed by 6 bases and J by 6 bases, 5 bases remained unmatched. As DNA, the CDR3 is TGTGCCAGCAGGACGGACAGGGGCTCCGGGGAGCTGTTTTTT. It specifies CASRTDRGSGELFF.

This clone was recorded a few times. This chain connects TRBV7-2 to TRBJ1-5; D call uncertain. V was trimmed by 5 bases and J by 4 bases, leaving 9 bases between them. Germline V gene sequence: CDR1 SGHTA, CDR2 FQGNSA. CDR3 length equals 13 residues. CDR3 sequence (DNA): TGTGCCAGCAGCACAACCACAAATCAGCCCCAGCATTTT. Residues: CASSTTTNQPQHF. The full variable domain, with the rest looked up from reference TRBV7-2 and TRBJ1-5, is GAGVSQSPSNKVTEKGKDVELRCDPISGHTALYWYRQSLGQGLEFLIYFQGNSAPDKSGLPSDRFSAERTGGSVSTLTIQRTQQEDSAVYLCASSTTTNQPQHFGDGTRLSIL.

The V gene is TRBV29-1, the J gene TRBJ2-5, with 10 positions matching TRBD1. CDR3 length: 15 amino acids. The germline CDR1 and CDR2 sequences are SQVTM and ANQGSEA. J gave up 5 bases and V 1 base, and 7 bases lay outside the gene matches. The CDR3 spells CSVEARTGGVETQYF. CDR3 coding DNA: TGCAGCGTTGAAGCTCGGACAGGGGGGGTGGAGACCCAGTACTTC.

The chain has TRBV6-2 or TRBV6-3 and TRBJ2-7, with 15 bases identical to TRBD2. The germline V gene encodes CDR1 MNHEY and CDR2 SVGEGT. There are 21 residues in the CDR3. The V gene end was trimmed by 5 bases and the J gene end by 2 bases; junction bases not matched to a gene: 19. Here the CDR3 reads CASSNPTKPGLAGGLPYEQYF. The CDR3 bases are TGTGCCAGCAGTAATCCCACCAAACCGGGACTAGCGGGGGGCCTGCCCTACGAGCAGTACTTC.

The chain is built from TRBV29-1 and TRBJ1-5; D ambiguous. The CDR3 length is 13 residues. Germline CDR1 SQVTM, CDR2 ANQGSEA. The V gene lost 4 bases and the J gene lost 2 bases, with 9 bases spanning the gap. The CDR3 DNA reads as TGCAGCGTTGGAGGCCGACGCAATCAGCCCCAGCATTTT. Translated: CSVGGRRNQPQHF.

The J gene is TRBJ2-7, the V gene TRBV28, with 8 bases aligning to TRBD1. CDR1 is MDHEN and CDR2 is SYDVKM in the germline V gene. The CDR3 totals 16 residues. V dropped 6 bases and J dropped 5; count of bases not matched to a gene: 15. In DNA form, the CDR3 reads TGTGCCAGCAGCAAGACAGGGGACATCACCGTCGACGAGCAGTACTTC. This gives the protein CASSKTGDITVDEQYF. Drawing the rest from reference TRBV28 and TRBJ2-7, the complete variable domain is DVKVTQSSRYLVKRTGEKVFLECVQDMDHENMFWYRQDPGLGLRLIYFSYDVKMKEKGDIPEGYSVSREKKERFSLILESASTNQTSMYLCASSKTGDITVDEQYFGPGTRLTVT.